This T cell receptor (beta chain) was profiled in a study of sequential checkpoint blockade in melanoma. This CDR3 comprises 13 residues. Germline V gene lookup returns CDR1 LNHDA and CDR2 SQIVND (reference sequence). V was shortened by 1 base and J by 3 bases, with 4 bases between the two germline ends. The assay was immunoSEQ multiplex PCR, and TCRdb's table has in-frame clones only and misses some. In the table there are 20,000 to 25,000 clones, 65% to 75% of which are singletons. This clone has only a few counts. Described treatment: randomized to nivolumab then ipilimumab (arm A) or the reverse (arm B).

J is TRBJ2-1 and V is TRBV19; D unclear. The sequences come from CD8+ T cells sorted from blood (inferred from file names), collected from a patient given nivolumab and ipilimumab in sequence. This TCR was recovered from a human donor with melanoma. CDR3 loop: CASSIALYNEQFF. In nucleotides, the CDR3 is TGTGCCAGTAGTATAGCCCTCTACAATGAGCAGTTCTTC.